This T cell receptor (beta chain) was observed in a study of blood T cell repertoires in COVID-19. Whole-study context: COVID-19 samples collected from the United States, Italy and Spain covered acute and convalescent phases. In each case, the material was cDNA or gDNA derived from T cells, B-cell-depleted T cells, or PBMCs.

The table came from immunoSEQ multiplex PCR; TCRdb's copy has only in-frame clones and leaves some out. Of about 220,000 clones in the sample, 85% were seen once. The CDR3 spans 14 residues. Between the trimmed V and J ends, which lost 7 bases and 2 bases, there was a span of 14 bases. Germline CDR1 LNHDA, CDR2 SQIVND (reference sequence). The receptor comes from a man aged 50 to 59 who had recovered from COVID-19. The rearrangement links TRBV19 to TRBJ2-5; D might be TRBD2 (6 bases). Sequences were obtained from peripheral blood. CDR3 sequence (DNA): TGTGCCAGTACCCCGTCTAGCGCACAAGAGACCCAGTACTTC. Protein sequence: CASTPSSAQETQYF.